The 16 T cell receptor beta chains reported below all come from one sample, sequenced in a study of regulatory T cells in long-lasting Graves disease. CDR3-region Arm-PCR and iRepertoire HTBI primers produced the TCR beta libraries. A single record per CDR3 protein comes from TCRdb applying MiXCR to the multiplex PCR reads. This sample has hundreds of thousands of distinct CDR3 sequences; 15% to 20% occur once, and the top ten carry 15% to 20%. Sample time point: newly diagnosed GD, antithyroid drugs for less than 3 months. Making the TCR library involved RNA that had been extracted from PBMCs. Separately, the same data were catalogued under a study of T cells in Graves' hyperthyroidism and ophthalmopathy.

Sequencing was performed on peripheral blood mononuclear cells (PBMCs), taken at new diagnosis, from a patient treated with antithyroid drugs. Every receptor here comes from a woman aged 30 to 39 with Graves disease.

This clonotype showed up many times. The chain links TRBV7-9 to TRBJ2-5, with 12 bases identical to TRBD1. The CDR3 length is 16 residues. Germline CDR1 is SEHNR and CDR2 is FQNEAQ (reference sequence). The V and J ends lost 6 bases and 5 bases, in that order; junction bases with no gene match: 10. The CDR3, as DNA: TGTGCCAGCAGTATCGGGGACAGGGGGCTCCGGGAGACCCAGTACTTC. Protein sequence: CASSIGDRGLRETQYF.

In regard to this clonotype: The likely explanation is a read error, given a far larger clone one base away. V gene TRBV11-3 combines with J gene TRBJ1-2; weak D call: TRBD1 (6 bases). The length of the CDR3 is 14 residues. Germline V gene data show CDR1 as SGHNT and CDR2 as YENEEA. The CDR3 DNA is TGTGTCAGCAGGGGAATGGGAGGGGACTATGGCTACACCTTC. Its protein is CVSRGMGGDYGYTF.

Only a few counts were recorded for this clonotype. The rearrangement links TRBV15 to TRBJ2-1; D ambiguous. Germline V gene sequence: CDR1 LNHNV, CDR2 YYDKDF (reference sequence). The CDR3 totals 17 residues. V lost 0 bases and J 0 bases, leaving 12 bases between the germline ends. CDR3 loop: CATSRDPYSSSYNEQFF. The CDR3 DNA sequence: TGTGCCACCAGCAGAGATCCGTACTCTTCCTCCTACAATGAGCAGTTCTTC.

This clonotype was found a few times. This chain uses TRBV7-3 with TRBJ2-7, with D perhaps given as TRBD1 or TRBD2 (5 bases each). Per the germline V gene, CDR1 is SGHTA and CDR2 is FQGTGA. The V end was cut by 5 bases, the J end by 0 bases, with 17 bases between. CDR3 size: 16 residues. In DNA form, the CDR3 reads TGTGCCAGCAGCCCCGCTCCTGGGACCAGCTCCTACGAGCAGTACTTC. Protein: CASSPAPGTSSYEQYF.

V is TRBV19 and J is TRBJ2-1; D may be TRBD1 (6 bases). This CDR3 has 16 amino acids. Trimming left V 3 bases short and J 4 bases short, with 16 bases between. Germline V lookup: CDR1 LNHDA, CDR2 SQIVND (reference sequence). The CDR3 DNA follows: TGTGCCAGTAGTATTACAGGCAGGGGACCTTACAATGAGCAGTTCTTC. It yields the protein CASSITGRGPYNEQFF.

This clonotype was found a few times. The chain uses TRBV12-3 or TRBV12-4 and TRBJ1-4, with TRBD1 identical over 7 bases. The V segment lost 7 bases and the J segment 7 bases; nucleotides outside the gene matches: 9. This CDR3 has 14 amino acids. This CDR3 reads CASTPTGSGEKLFF. The CDR3 DNA sequence: TGTGCCAGCACCCCGACAGGGTCGGGTGAAAAACTGTTTTTT.

This clonotype showed up many times. The chain is built from TRBV30 and TRBJ1-1; D possibly corresponds to TRBD1 (5 bases). In germline, CDR1 is GTSNPN, CDR2 SVGIG (reference sequence). The CDR3 contains 13 residues. Trimming left V 3 bases short and J 1 base short, with 9 bases between. Here the CDR3 DNA reads TGTGCCTGGAGCCGGACACGGAACACTGAAGCTTTCTTT. Protein sequence: CAWSRTRNTEAFF.

This clonotype was counted ten times or more. The gene calls are TRBV28 and TRBJ2-5, with 8 bases matching TRBD2. V was clipped by 6 bases and J by 0 bases; unmatched bases: 12. Germline loops: CDR1 MDHEN, CDR2 SYDVKM. The CDR3 spans 17 residues. The DNA of the CDR3 is TGTGCCAGCAGCAGCCCTTTAGCGGGAAAGTACCAAGAGACCCAGTACTTC. Its translation: CASSSPLAGKYQETQYF.

This clonotype was seen ten or more times. The chain combines TRBV28 with TRBJ2-7; the match to TRBD1 covers 7 bases. J lost 7 bases, V lost 6 bases, and 15 bases had no gene match. CDR1 is MDHEN and CDR2 is SYDVKM in the germline V gene. This CDR3 contains 15 residues. CDR3: CASSPGDRAPREQYF. For the CDR3, the DNA is TGTGCCAGCAGCCCTGGGGACAGAGCACCGAGGGAGCAGTACTTC. The full variable domain, completed using reference TRBV28 and TRBJ2-7, is DVKVTQSSRYLVKRTGEKVFLECVQDMDHENMFWYRQDPGLGLRLIYFSYDVKMKEKGDIPEGYSVSREKKERFSLILESASTNQTSMYLCASSPGDRAPREQYFGPGTRLTVT.

In this sample, this clonotype turned up many times. The chain joins TRBV12-3 or TRBV12-4 to TRBJ1-3, with D maybe TRBD1 (5 bases). V dropped 3 bases and J dropped 0 bases, with 9 bases sitting between them. The CDR3 loop spans 15 amino acids. CDR3 sequence reads: CASSFGGASGNTIYF. CDR3 DNA: TGTGCCAGCAGTTTTGGGGGAGCCTCTGGAAACACCATATATTTT.

This clonotype has only a few counts. CDR3 amino acids: CSARDSLSGANVLTF. As DNA, the CDR3 is TGCAGTGCTCGGGACTCTCTATCTGGGGCCAACGTCCTGACTTTC. V is TRBV20-1 and J is TRBJ2-6; tentative D call: TRBD2 (6 bases). CDR1 and CDR2 from the germline V gene are DFQATT and SNEGSKA (reference sequence). The CDR3 is 15 residues long. Trimming pared 5 bases from V and 1 base from J, leaving 12 bases between.

This clonotype has a count of ten or more. This chain connects TRBV28 to TRBJ1-1, with D possibly being TRBD1 (5 bases). V was clipped by 2 bases and J by 1 base, with 11 bases between them. Germline CDR1 is MDHEN and CDR2 is SYDVKM. The CDR3 has 15 amino acids. CDR3 protein: CASSLGDARNTEAFF. The CDR3 DNA sequence: TGTGCCAGCAGTTTAGGGGACGCCAGGAACACTGAAGCTTTCTTT. The complete variable domain, with remaining parts taken from reference TRBV28 and TRBJ1-1, reads DVKVTQSSRYLVKRTGEKVFLECVQDMDHENMFWYRQDPGLGLRLIYFSYDVKMKEKGDIPEGYSVSREKKERFSLILESASTNQTSMYLCASSLGDARNTEAFFGQGTRLTVV.

In its sample, this clonotype was seen many times. The genes are TRBV20-1 and TRBJ1-5, with a possible D match to TRBD1 (6 bases). CDR3 length: 16 amino acids. Trimming stripped 7 bases from V and 0 bases from J, with 19 bases between. CDR1 and CDR2 (germline): DFQATT, SNEGSKA (reference sequence). CDR3 sequence: CSVTVGGPYSNQPQHF. In nucleotides, the CDR3 is TGCAGTGTAACCGTTGGGGGGCCCTATAGCAATCAGCCCCAGCATTTT.

This clonotype occurred a few times. The chain carries TRBV5-1 and TRBJ2-7; 7 bases map to TRBD2. Trimming took 5 bases from V and 0 from J; bases not matched to a gene: 2. The CDR3 spans 13 residues. Germline values: CDR1 SGHRS, CDR2 YFSETQ. DNA of the CDR3: TGCGCCAGCAGGCGGGAGACCTCCTACGAGCAGTACTTC. The encoded protein is CASRRETSYEQYF.

In its sample, this clonotype was seen many times. The genes are TRBV28 and TRBJ1-2; D gene uncertain. Trimming pared 2 bases from V and 5 bases from J, leaving 12 bases between. The CDR3 spans 14 residues. The germline gives CDR1 MDHEN, CDR2 SYDVKM. This CDR3 is CASSLDVRRYGYTF. Written as DNA, the CDR3 is TGTGCCAGCAGTTTAGACGTCAGACGATATGGCTACACCTTC.

The table lists this clonotype with many counts. The chain couples TRBV29-1 to TRBJ1-1; 8 bases agree with TRBD1. Germline CDR1 SQVTM, CDR2 ANQGSEA. V gave up 8 bases and J gave up 1 base; unmatched junction bases: 9. The CDR3 contains 14 residues. The CDR3 loop is CSTWDRLGNTEAFF. CDR3 coding DNA: TGCAGCACTTGGGACAGGCTAGGGAACACTGAAGCTTTCTTT.